The 6 T cell receptor beta chains listed next were all sequenced from one sample in a study of T-cell reconstitution after alpha-beta-depleted transplantation in children. Preparation of the TCRbeta library used unique molecular identifiers. A single record per CDR3 protein comes from TCRdb applying MiXCR to the PCR reads. The sample has under 450,000 distinct CDR3 sequences, 10% to 15% seen once. The sequencing here drew on PBMCs, taken from the stem cell graft. Receptors originate from a human donor who donated a stem cell graft to a child with Fanconi anemia.

The chain uses TRBV10-1 and TRBJ2-5; either TRBD1 or TRBD2 may supply D (5 bases each). The germline V gene encodes CDR1 WNHNN and CDR2 SYGVQD (reference sequence). With 5 bases removed from V and 5 bases from J, the gap between germline ends came to 15 bases. This CDR3 contains 14 residues. CDR3 in amino acids: CASSKGQRGETQYF. Written as DNA, the CDR3 is TGCGCCAGCAGTAAGGGGCAACGAGGGGAGACCCAGTACTTC.

This clonotype has a handful of counts. The chain combines TRBV7-9 with TRBJ2-1, with D maybe TRBD2 (5 bases). This CDR3 spans 16 amino acids. V was trimmed by 5 bases and J by 4 bases, leaving 18 bases between them. From germline, CDR1 is SEHNR and CDR2 FQNEAQ (reference sequence). The CDR3 DNA reads TGTGCCAGCAGCCCTCCCCGGGGATCTACGTACAATGAGCAGTTCTTC. Its translation: CASSPPRGSTYNEQFF. The variable domain in full, completed from reference TRBV7-9 and TRBJ2-1, reads DTGVSQNPRHKITKRGQNVTFRCDPISEHNRLYWYRQTLGQGPEFLTYFQNEAQLEKSRLLSDRFSAERPKGSFSTLEIQRTEQGDSAMYLCASSPPRGSTYNEQFFGPGTRLTVL.

V gene TRBV5-1 combines with J gene TRBJ2-3, with TRBD1 matching 10 bases. The J segment lost 4 bases and the V segment lost 7 bases, leaving 6 bases of the junction unmatched. The germline gives CDR1 SGHRS, CDR2 YFSETQ. This CDR3 has 14 residues. The CDR3 nucleotides are TGCGCCAGCCGCCCGGGGACAGGGGCAGATACGCAGTATTTT. Translated: CASRPGTGADTQYF. The whole variable domain, remainder taken from reference TRBV5-1 and TRBJ2-3, is KAGVTQTPRYLIKTRGQQVTLSCSPISGHRSVSWYQQTPGQGLQFLFEYFSETQRNKGNFPGRFSGRQFSNSRSEMNVSTLELGDSALYLCASRPGTGADTQYFGPGTRLTVL.

This clonotype has a count of ten or more. The chain combines TRBV20-1 with TRBJ1-2; possible D gene TRBD1, 5 bases. CDR1 and CDR2 (germline): DFQATT, SNEGSKA (reference sequence). There are 12 residues in the CDR3. Between the trimmed V and J ends, which lost 6 bases and 4 bases, there was a span of 12 bases. The CDR3: CSAREGPYGYTF. In DNA, the CDR3 is TGCAGTGCCAGGGAGGGACCCTATGGCTACACCTTC.

The chain couples TRBV7-2 to TRBJ2-1; D not certain. The CDR3 runs 11 residues. CDR1 and CDR2 from the germline V gene are SGHTA and FQGNSA. V gave up 7 bases and J gave up 7 bases, with 8 bases separating them. Here the CDR3 DNA reads TGTGCCAGCACCCTTGTAAATGAGCAGTTCTTC. Its protein product is CASTLVNEQFF.

J is TRBJ1-4 and V is TRBV19, with D perhaps TRBD1 (5 bases). Deletions cut 4 bases from V and 8 bases from J, with 17 bases between. Germline CDR1 LNHDA, CDR2 SQIVND (reference sequence). The CDR3 covers 15 residues. The CDR3 DNA is TGTGCCAGTAGTACGCCAGGGAGAAGCGGGGAAAAACTGTTTTTT. This translates into CASSTPGRSGEKLFF.